This T cell receptor beta chain was observed in a study of human T cells and chemical hapten exposure. TCRdb reanalysed the RACE reads using MiXCR and keeps one entry per CDR3 protein. Among approximately 350,000 distinct CDR3 sequences listed, roughly 6.9% were seen once. Note on this clonotype: Its antigen is undetermined.

Study findings and constraints: Sensitization with DPC brought no change to TCRs above 1 in 1000 in frequency.

As for time point: patch test 1, 2 weeks after DPC sensitization. Sample treatment: therapeutic diphenylcyclopropenone sensitization with weekly scalp DPC. V was clipped by 3 bases and J by 7 bases, with 7 bases between them. The CDR3 runs to 13 residues. The germline CDR1 and CDR2 sequences are LGHDT and YNNKEL (reference sequence). The clonotype originates from a woman younger than 35 with alopecia areata. Some clones in this sample may be carry-over from other donors' samples. Sequenced material: whole blood, taken in connection with sensitization to the hapten diphenylcyclopropenone (DPC). V is TRBV3-1 and J is TRBJ1-6, with a weak D call TRBD1 (5 bases). This chain's CDR3 is CASSHPGNSPLHF. In DNA, the CDR3 is TGTGCCAGCAGCCATCCAGGGAATTCACCCCTCCACTTT.